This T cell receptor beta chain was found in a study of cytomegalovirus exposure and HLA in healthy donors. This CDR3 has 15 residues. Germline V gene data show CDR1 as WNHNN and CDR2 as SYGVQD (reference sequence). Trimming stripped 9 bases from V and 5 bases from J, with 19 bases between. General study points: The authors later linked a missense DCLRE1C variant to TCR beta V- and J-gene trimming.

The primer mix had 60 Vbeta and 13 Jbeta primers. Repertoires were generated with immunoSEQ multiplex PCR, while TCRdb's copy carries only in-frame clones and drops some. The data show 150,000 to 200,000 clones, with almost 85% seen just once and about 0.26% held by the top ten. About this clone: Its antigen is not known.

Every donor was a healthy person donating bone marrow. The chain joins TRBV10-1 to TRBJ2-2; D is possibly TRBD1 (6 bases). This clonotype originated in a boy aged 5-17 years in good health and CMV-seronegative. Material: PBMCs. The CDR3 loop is CASQTGKNPTGELFF. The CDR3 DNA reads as TGCGCCAGTCAAACAGGGAAAAATCCGACCGGGGAGCTGTTTTTT.